This T cell receptor beta chain was sequenced for a study of regulatory T cells in long-lasting Graves disease (dated by TCRdb to about 2021). For context, the study as a whole: Patients with newly diagnosed Graves' disease had been on antithyroid drugs for under 3 months. The study was conducted in China and was registered as a clinical trial. This study used TCR sequencing and RNA sequencing of peripheral blood to compare persistent Graves' disease patients against newly diagnosed Graves' disease patients. TCR sequencing covered around 13 persistent and some 20 newly diagnosed Graves' disease patients, some 33 samples in total.

As to this clonotype: Its binding antigen is unknown. One base separates it from a far larger clone, so it is likely a read error.

The investigation overall reported the following: The authors acknowledged the small sample size as a limitation that may reduce accuracy. Because the primary lesion, thyroid tissue, could not be accessed, the study looked at peripheral blood alone. Sequencing and analysis were limited to the TCR beta chain. Persistent patients shared more public clonotypes among themselves (around 3,000) than newly diagnosed patients did (about 1,000). Persistent Graves' disease patients showed lower TCR Shannon entropy and fewer highly expanded clones than newly diagnosed patients, suggesting clonal expansion. TRBV28, TRBJ1-2 and TRBJ2-5 were preferentially used in persistent disease, while TRBV20-1 and TRBJ2-1 were favored in newly diagnosed disease.

CDR1 and CDR2 are read off the germline V gene as SGHTA and FQGTGA. Reading from cysteine to phenylalanine, the CDR3 counts 15 amino acids. CDR3 DNA only is kept here, 45 bases in frame from base 1. The sample's time point label is to be understood as: newly diagnosed GD, antithyroid drugs for less than 3 months. RNA was extracted from PBMCs in TRIzol for both TCR sequencing and RNA sequencing. The diagnosis of Graves' disease was made according to American Thyroid Association guidelines. Recruitment of patients was carried out at an endocrinology department in Xi'an, China. Each patient gave roughly 8.4 milliliters of peripheral blood, collected in an EDTA anticoagulant tube. PBMCs were isolated by Ficoll Paque Plus density gradient separation without further T cell sorting. RNA quality was checked with an Agilent 2100 Bioanalyzer and agarose gel, and concentration with a NanoDrop 2000. Library generation was performed with multiplex PCR. Sequenced on an Illumina HiSeq 4000. To build TCR beta libraries, CDR3 regions were amplified by Arm-PCR using iRepertoire HTBI primers. PCR products were gel purified before sequencing. Per the original workflow: Gene usage analysis of CDR3 amino acid clonotypes relied on the roughly 67 TRBV and more than twelve TRBJ segments identified across samples. COPE and FqMerger were used to merge the filtered high-quality paired reads into contigs. BLAST was used to align contigs to IMGT TRBV, TRBD and TRBJ reference genes, and CDR3 was defined according to IMGT. Any clonotype with a frequency above 0.1% was counted as a highly expanded clone. Shannon entropy was used to measure repertoire diversity, and the Gini coefficient was used to measure V-J evenness. A clonotype found in more than one individual was treated as public. TCRdb applied fastp at Q25 and MiXCR to the public reads, then kept only in-frame beta chains. Rows are unified per CDR3 protein, each entry keeping the most common DNA and genes. TCRdb, not the authors, supplied the V and J calls. The sample table records about 540,000 distinct CDR3 sequences; approximately 15% of these occur just once. Of the sample, about 9.1% falls within the top ten clones.

This sample was also put to use in a study of T cells in Graves' hyperthyroidism and ophthalmopathy. As that second study puts it: A patient counted as having stable Graves' hyperthyroidism if no progression to ophthalmopathy occurred over 18 months of follow-up. The hyperthyroidism patients were between 18 and 65 years old and newly diagnosed, with a disease duration of less than 2 months. Exclusion was applied to patients with uncontrolled infections, other autoimmune diseases, pregnancy or lactation. Diagnoses were established on the basis of clinical symptoms, serum thyroxine and TRAb, thyroid ultrasound, and orbital computed tomography. For the first round of RT-PCR on the TCR CDR3, the HTBI primer set was used together with the Qiagen OneStep RT-PCR kit. Most expanded thyroid clonotypes (frequency above 0.001) were also found in blood, which suggests that blood repertoires may mirror thyroid immune responses. A model built on a 13 V-J signature distinguished ophthalmopathy from stable hyperthyroidism, reaching roughly 88% sensitivity and approximately 81% specificity in cross-validation and 80%/75% in testing. In validation, progression to ophthalmopathy was predicted by the model with roughly 69% sensitivity and about 72% specificity, a median of about 6.8 months before onset. To identify TCR V-J signatures that set the groups apart, the researchers used a discovery cohort of about a hundred patients, made up of roughly 40 with Graves' ophthalmopathy and 57 with stable Graves' hyperthyroidism. Prospective prediction of ophthalmopathy was tested in an independent validation cohort consisting of 18 to 20 hyperthyroidism patients and approximately 16 patients who later progressed to ophthalmopathy. The approximately 98 discovery patients were randomly divided into training and test sets at a 7:3 ratio. In addition, the study compared T-cell repertoires in thyroid tissue and in blood from several Graves' hyperthyroidism patients. After blood sampling, hyperthyroidism patients were treated with methimazole at a starting dose of 30 mg daily, and ophthalmopathy patients were treated with high-dose intravenous methylprednisolone. The libraries were constructed in a second round of multiplex PCR and then size-selected and purified. The libraries were sequenced on an Illumina HiSeq2000 using paired-end 100 bp reads. SOAPnuke was used to process the raw data, with reads discarded if the reads contained adapters or uncalled bases, had a mean Phred below 15, or lacked an exact constant-primer or identifier match. COPE v1.2.5 was used to merge high-quality paired reads, and clonotypes were defined as unique nucleotide sequences. MiTCR v1.1 was used to align clonotypes to the IMGT TRBV, TRBD and TRBJ reference segments. Only V-J combinations with frequency above 0.0001, covering about 99% of repertoires, were analysed. A TCS score was defined as the ratio of F50 (clonal expansion) to E x V (chaos), with BLOSUM62-based TCRdist applied between CDR3 peptides within each V-J. Welch's t-statistics and random forest reduced some 510 V-J features to roughly 13, which were used in a naive Bayes classifier (R e1071). Sample size was not statistically predetermined, and blinding of investigators to group allocation was not performed. The paper describes TCR Vbeta CDR3 sequencing of 140 or so peripheral blood samples, made up of roughly 45 ophthalmopathy patients, over 70 hyperthyroidism patients and 17 progressor patients.

Here the chain combines TRBV7-3 and TRBJ2-5, and perhaps TRBD2 as D gene, on 5 matching bases. The DNA end is a closer match to TRBJ2-1, so the J assignment may be wrong. This TCR was sampled from a man in his thirties or forties with Graves disease. Donor details come from another sample of the same person, matched by shared clones. Sequences were derived from peripheral blood mononuclear cells (PBMCs), sampled at new diagnosis, from a patient treated with antithyroid drugs. The DNA reads as follows: TGTGCCAGCAGACCAACTGGCCCGAGGGAAAATGAGCAGTTCTTC. Translated, it gives CASRPTGPRENEQFF.